The entry below describes one TCR beta chain. Its matching antigen is unknown. Sequencing was performed with immunoSEQ multiplex PCR; in TCRdb, only in-frame clones are kept and a portion is missing. The repertoire has around 62,000 clones, 84% of them found once; the top ten carry 2.4%. V was trimmed by 10 bases and J by 7 bases, leaving 13 bases between them. Germline V CDR1 and CDR2: MDHEN, SYDVKM. The CDR3 is 11 residues long. These data are taken from a study of OX40 agonist ivuxolimab in advanced cancers. Study background: Subjects had a mean age of about 65 years, with a range of roughly 20 to 79; more than 70% were male. Having had anti-PD-1, anti-PD-L1 or anti-CTLA-4 therapy before was allowed, and approximately 40% had some. Study results and caveats: CD8+ T cells were the subset that, on average, had more expanded clones than CD4+. Antigen targets of the expanded peripheral T cells went undetermined.

This specimen was CD4+ or CD8+ T cells sorted from blood, taken in a trial of the OX40 agonist ivuxolimab. V gene TRBV28 combines with J gene TRBJ1-2; D is uncertain. This clonotype was sampled from an adult with an advanced solid tumor such as melanoma, head and neck, liver or kidney cancer. The CDR3 nucleotides are TGTGCCACCCAGGCCAGGTTTGGCTACACCTTC. Encoded protein: CATQARFGYTF.